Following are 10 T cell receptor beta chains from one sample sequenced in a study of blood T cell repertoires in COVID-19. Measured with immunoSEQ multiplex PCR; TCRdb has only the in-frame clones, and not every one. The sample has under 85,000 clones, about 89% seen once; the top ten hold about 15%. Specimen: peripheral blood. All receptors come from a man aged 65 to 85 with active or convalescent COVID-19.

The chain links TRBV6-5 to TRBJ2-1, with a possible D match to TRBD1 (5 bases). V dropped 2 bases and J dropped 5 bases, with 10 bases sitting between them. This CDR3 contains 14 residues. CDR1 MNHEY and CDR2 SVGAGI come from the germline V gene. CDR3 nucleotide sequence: TGTGCCAGCAGTTACCAGACAGCGAACAATGAGCAGTTCTTC. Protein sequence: CASSYQTANNEQFF.

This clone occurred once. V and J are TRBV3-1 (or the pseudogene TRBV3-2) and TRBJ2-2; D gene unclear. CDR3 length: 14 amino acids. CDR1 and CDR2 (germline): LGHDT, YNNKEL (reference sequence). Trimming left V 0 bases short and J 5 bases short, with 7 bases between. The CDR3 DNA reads TGTGCCAGCAGCCAAGATCTTCCTACCGGGGAGCTGTTTTTT. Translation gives CASSQDLPTGELFF.

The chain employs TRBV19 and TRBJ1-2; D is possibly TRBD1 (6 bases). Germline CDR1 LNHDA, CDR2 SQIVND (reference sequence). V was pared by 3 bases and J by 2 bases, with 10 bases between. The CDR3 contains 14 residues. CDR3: CASSMGQGNYGYTF. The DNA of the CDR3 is TGTGCCAGTAGTATGGGGCAGGGGAACTATGGCTACACCTTC.

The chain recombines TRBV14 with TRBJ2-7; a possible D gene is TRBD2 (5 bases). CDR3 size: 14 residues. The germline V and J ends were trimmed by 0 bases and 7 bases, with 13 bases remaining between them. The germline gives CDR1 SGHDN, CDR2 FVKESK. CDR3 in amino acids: CASSQDYGLREQYF. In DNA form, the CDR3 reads TGTGCCAGCAGCCAAGATTACGGACTGCGGGAGCAGTACTTC.

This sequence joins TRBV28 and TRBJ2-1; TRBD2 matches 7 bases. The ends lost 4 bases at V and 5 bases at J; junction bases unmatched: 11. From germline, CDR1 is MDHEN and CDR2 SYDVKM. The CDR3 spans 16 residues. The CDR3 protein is CASSYVLLAADNEQFF. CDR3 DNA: TGTGCCAGCAGTTACGTACTCCTAGCGGCCGACAATGAGCAGTTCTTC.

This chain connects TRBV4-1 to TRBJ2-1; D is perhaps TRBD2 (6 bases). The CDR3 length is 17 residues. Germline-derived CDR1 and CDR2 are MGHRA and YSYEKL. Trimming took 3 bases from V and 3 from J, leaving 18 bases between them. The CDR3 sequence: CASSQLPGLRYYNEQFF. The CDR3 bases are TGCGCCAGCAGCCAGCTGCCGGGACTTCGTTACTACAATGAGCAGTTCTTC.

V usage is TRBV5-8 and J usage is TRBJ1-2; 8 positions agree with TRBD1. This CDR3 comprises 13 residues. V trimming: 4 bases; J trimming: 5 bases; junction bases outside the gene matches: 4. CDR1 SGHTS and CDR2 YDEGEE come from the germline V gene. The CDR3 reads CASSPDRAYGYTF. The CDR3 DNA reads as TGTGCCAGCAGCCCGGACAGGGCTTATGGCTACACCTTC.

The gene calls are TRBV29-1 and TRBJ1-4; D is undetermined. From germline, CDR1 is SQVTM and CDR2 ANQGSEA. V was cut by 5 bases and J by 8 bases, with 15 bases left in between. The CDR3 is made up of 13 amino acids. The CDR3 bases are TGCAGCGTTCCCGGGTCATTCGGGGAAAAACTGTTTTTT. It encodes CSVPGSFGEKLFF. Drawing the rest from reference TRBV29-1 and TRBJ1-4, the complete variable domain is SAVISQKPSRDICQRGTSLTIQCQVDSQVTMMFWYRQQPGQSLTLIATANQGSEATYESGFVIDKFPISRPNLTFSTLTVSNMSPEDSSIYLCSVPGSFGEKLFFGSGTQLSVL.

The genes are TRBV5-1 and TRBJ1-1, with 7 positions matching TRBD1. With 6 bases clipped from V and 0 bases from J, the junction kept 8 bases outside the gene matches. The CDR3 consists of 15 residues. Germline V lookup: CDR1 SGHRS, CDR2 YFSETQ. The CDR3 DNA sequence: TGCGCCAGCACTGGACAGGCAGGGTTGAACACTGAAGCTTTCTTT. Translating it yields CASTGQAGLNTEAFF.

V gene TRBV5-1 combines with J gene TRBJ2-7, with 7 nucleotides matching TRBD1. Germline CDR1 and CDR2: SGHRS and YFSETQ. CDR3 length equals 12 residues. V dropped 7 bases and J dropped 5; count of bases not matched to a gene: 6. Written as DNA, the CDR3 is TGCGCCAGCGCGACAGGGAGACACGAGCAGTACTTC. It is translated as CASATGRHEQYF. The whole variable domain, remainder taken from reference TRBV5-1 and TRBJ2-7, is KAGVTQTPRYLIKTRGQQVTLSCSPISGHRSVSWYQQTPGQGLQFLFEYFSETQRNKGNFPGRFSGRQFSNSRSEMNVSTLELGDSALYLCASATGRHEQYFGPGTRLTVT.